This TCR beta chain was retrieved from a study of blood T cell repertoires in COVID-19. Across the study: There were acute and convalescent COVID-19 samples, and they came from the United States, Italy and Spain. T cells, B-cell-depleted T cells, or PBMCs provided the cDNA or gDNA that served as material.

The V gene's germline CDR1 is ENHRY and CDR2 SYGVKD. With V trimmed by 7 bases and J by 5 bases, 12 bases remained unmatched. The length of the CDR3 is 15 residues. As originally analysed: Scientists estimated how many nucleated cells there were by amplifying reference gene primers. The protocol was immunoSEQ multiplex PCR, while the TCRdb copy is restricted to in-frame clones and leaves out a portion. V and J calls and clone size follow that table, whereas D and trimming were derived from the DNA. The sample has approximately 400,000 clones; roughly four fifths are singletons. The clonotype comes from a human donor with acute or convalescent COVID-19. The donor label of this sample is uncertain. The sample taken for sequencing was peripheral blood. V is TRBV10-3 and J is TRBJ1-1; 8 nucleotides agree with TRBD1. CDR3: CAIKNLQGGLTEAFF. CDR3 bases: TGTGCCATCAAGAACCTACAGGGGGGGTTAACTGAAGCTTTCTTT.